The rows below give T cell receptor beta chains drawn from one sample of a study of cytomegalovirus exposure and HLA in healthy donors. TCRdb's copy holds only in-frame clones and misses some; the assay was immunoSEQ multiplex PCR. The sample holds over 150,000 clones, roughly 86% seen once. The sequencing input was PBMCs. The receptor source for this set is a man aged 18-30 years in good health and CMV-seropositive. Each CDR3 is given with its conserved first and last residue. D genes are given only for firm matches.

cdr3_aa j_call d_call v_call
CATSTQQGSGRAEETQYF TRBJ2-5 TRBD2 TRBV15
CASRHRVRDQPQHF TRBJ1-5 NA TRBV2
CASSMTGEETQYF TRBJ2-5 TRBD1 TRBV19
CATMAGDKREKLFF TRBJ1-4 NA TRBV19
CASSIGPSYRGNQPQHF TRBJ1-5 TRBD1 TRBV19
CASSIPTGVGRPQHF TRBJ1-5 TRBD1 TRBV19
CASRPNAGATGELFF TRBJ2-2 TRBD2 TRBV2
CASSPGRDRGKAFF TRBJ1-1 TRBD1 TRBV5-1
CASSPRVAASYEQYF TRBJ2-7 NA TRBV4-2
CASSDSDLLRTDTQYF TRBJ2-3 NA TRBV2
CASSKLGQGYEQFF TRBJ2-1 TRBD1 TRBV2
CAITPDLFDTQYF TRBJ2-3 NA TRBV10-3
CASSRKDRSTGELFF TRBJ2-2 NA TRBV5-8
CASSVVGGTNTEAFF TRBJ1-1 NA TRBV9